This T cell receptor (beta chain) derives from a study of T cells expressing NK-cell markers. Following a re-call of the 5' RACE reads, TCRdb has one entry per CDR3 protein and lacks DNA. This specimen shows hundreds of thousands of distinct CDR3 sequences; the ten leading clones hold 3% to 4.5%. The CDR3 is 14 amino acids. In germline, CDR1 is MNHNS, CDR2 SASEGT. This rearrangement joins TRBV6-1 to TRBJ2-6; the TRBD1 assignment by TCRdb is unverifiable without DNA. Source material: blood T cells: a sorted CD56 or NKG2C T cell subset, CD4+ or CD8+ T cells, or bulk PBMC T cells (not recorded which). The TCR comes from a man aged 18 to 29 in good health. CDR3 residues: CASDPLSGANVLTF.